The clone carrying this T cell receptor (beta chain) was detected only a few times. Its specificity is unknown. These data originate in a study of blood T cells in healthy people across ages. Study-level results: Donors of long life had a larger count of naive CD4+ cells and greater diversity than aged donors.

Losses at the gene ends were 5 bases for V and 3 bases for J; bases not matched to a gene: 10. This CDR3 has 17 residues. Germline V lookup: CDR1 SGHTA, CDR2 FQGNSA. Together with a sample-barcoded 5' primer, a J-beta primer mix was included in a second PCR lasting about 6 to 11 cycles. Every single cDNA molecule received a tag from a template-switch adaptor with 12 random nucleotides. MiXCR was run by TCRdb on the 5' RACE reads, yielding one entry per CDR3 protein. The sample includes 730,000 or so distinct CDR3 sequences, around two fifths of them seen just once. The chain carries TRBV7-2 and TRBJ2-3, with TRBD2 identical over 11 bases. This TCR was recovered from an older man in good health. Material: blood. The DNA of the CDR3 is TGTGCCAGCAGCCTTTCTAGCGGGGGGCCCCGTACAGATACGCAGTATTTT. Translating it yields CASSLSSGGPRTDTQYF. Full variable domain (remainder filled in from reference TRBV7-2 and TRBJ2-3): GAGVSQSPSNKVTEKGKDVELRCDPISGHTALYWYRQSLGQGLEFLIYFQGNSAPDKSGLPSDRFSAERTGGSVSTLTIQRTQQEDSAVYLCASSLSSGGPRTDTQYFGPGTRLTVL.